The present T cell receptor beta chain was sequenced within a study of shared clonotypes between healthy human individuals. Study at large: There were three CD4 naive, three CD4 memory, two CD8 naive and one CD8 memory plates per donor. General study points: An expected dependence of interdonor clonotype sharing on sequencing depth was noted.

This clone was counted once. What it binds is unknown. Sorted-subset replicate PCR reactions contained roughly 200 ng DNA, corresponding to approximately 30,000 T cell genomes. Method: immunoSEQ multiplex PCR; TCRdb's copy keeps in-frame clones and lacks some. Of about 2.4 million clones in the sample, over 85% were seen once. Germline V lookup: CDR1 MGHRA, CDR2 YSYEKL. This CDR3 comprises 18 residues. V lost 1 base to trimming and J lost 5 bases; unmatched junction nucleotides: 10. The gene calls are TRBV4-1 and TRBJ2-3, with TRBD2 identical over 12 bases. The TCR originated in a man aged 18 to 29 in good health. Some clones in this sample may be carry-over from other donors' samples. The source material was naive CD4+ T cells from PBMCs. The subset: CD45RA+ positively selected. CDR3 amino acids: CASSQARSSGRAGDTQYF. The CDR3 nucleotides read TGCGCCAGCAGCCAAGCCCGGTCTAGCGGGAGGGCCGGAGATACGCAGTATTTT.